The T cell receptor beta chain under discussion was sequenced for a study of shared clonotypes between healthy human individuals. Study as a whole: Researchers assigned three CD4 naive, three CD4 memory, two CD8 naive and one CD8 memory plate to each donor. Notes on the study in general: Compared with memory subsets, naive subsets generally had larger estimated richness. Clonotypes shared by all four sorted-subset donors had higher generation probabilities than non-shared clonotypes.

CD8 memory comprised CD45RO+ plus CCR7-negative CD45RA+ TemRA cells. The data were produced by immunoSEQ multiplex PCR, yet TCRdb's version contains in-frame clones alone and is incomplete. The sample shows 550,000 to 800,000 clones, 90% of them seen only once. The V gene lost 1 base and the J gene lost 2 bases, with 16 bases spanning the gap. The germline V gene encodes CDR1 SGHRS and CDR2 YFSETQ. This CDR3 has 16 amino acids. On this clone itself: The antigen remains unidentified.

Sequencing was performed on memory CD8+ T cells from PBMCs. Subset meaning: CD45RO+ cells pooled with CCR7-negative TemRA cells. The sequence derives from a man aged 18 to 35 in good health. Some clones in this sample may be carry-over from other donors' samples. V gene TRBV5-1 combines with J gene TRBJ2-7; either TRBD1 or TRBD2 may fit D (6 bases each). The CDR3 sequence is CASSLWVGGRTYEQYF. The CDR3 DNA follows: TGCGCCAGCAGCTTGTGGGTCGGGGGCAGGACCTACGAGCAGTACTTC.